These T cell receptor beta chains were read from a single sample in a study of blood T cell repertoires in COVID-19. Profiling relied on immunoSEQ multiplex PCR, and the TCRdb table lists in-frame clones only, not all of them. The profile covers approximately 500,000 clones, with 85% to 90% appearing a single time and 0.9% taken by the ten largest. Specimen: peripheral blood. The receptor source for this set is a man aged 18 to 30 with COVID-19, enrolled during active disease. Both conserved end residues are part of each CDR3. D genes are given only for firm matches. Part of the rows lack a size; the others show once, few, many or a class for expanded clones.

d_call: TRBD1; j_call: TRBJ1-1; cdr3_length: 14; v_call: TRBV19; clone_size: few; cdr3_aa: CASRNRGTNTEAFF; cdr3_nt: TGTGCCAGTAGGAACAGGGGGACTAACACTGAAGCTTTCTTT
d_call: TRBD1; j_call: TRBJ2-5; cdr3_length: 14; v_call: TRBV3-1/TRBV3-2; clone_size: .; cdr3_aa: CASSHTGVRETQYF; cdr3_nt: TGTGCCAGCAGCCACACAGGGGTCCGAGAGACCCAGTACTTC
d_call: .; j_call: TRBJ1-4; cdr3_length: 16; v_call: TRBV5-1; clone_size: .; cdr3_aa: CASSSTGQGRDEKLFF; cdr3_nt: TGCGCCAGCAGCTCGACAGGTCAGGGACGCGATGAAAAACTGTTTTTT
d_call: .; j_call: TRBJ2-5; cdr3_length: 12; v_call: TRBV12-5; clone_size: .; cdr3_aa: CASGLPQETQYF; cdr3_nt: TGTGCTAGTGGTTTGCCTCAAGAGACCCAGTACTTC
d_call: TRBD1; j_call: TRBJ2-7; cdr3_length: 15; v_call: TRBV18; clone_size: .; cdr3_aa: CASSPGTGASYEQYF; cdr3_nt: TGTGCCAGCTCCCCCGGGACAGGAGCCTCCTACGAGCAGTACTTC
d_call: .; j_call: TRBJ1-1; cdr3_length: 14; v_call: TRBV5-4; clone_size: .; cdr3_aa: CASSLDSGNTEAFF; cdr3_nt: TGTGCCAGCAGCTTGGACTCAGGGAACACTGAAGCTTTCTTT
d_call: .; j_call: TRBJ1-6; cdr3_length: 16; v_call: TRBV3-1/TRBV3-2; clone_size: .; cdr3_aa: CASSHSSGGLGSPLHF; cdr3_nt: TGTGCCAGCAGCCACTCCAGCGGGGGGCTCGGTTCACCCCTCCACTTT
d_call: .; j_call: TRBJ1-2; cdr3_length: 15; v_call: TRBV2; clone_size: .; cdr3_aa: CASLREGGETYGYTF; cdr3_nt: TGTGCCAGCCTTCGAGAGGGAGGGGAGACCTATGGCTACACCTTC
d_call: .; j_call: TRBJ2-5; cdr3_length: 14; v_call: TRBV4-2; clone_size: .; cdr3_aa: CASSQEAGRQTQYF; cdr3_nt: TGTGCCAGCAGCCAAGAGGCGGGGCGGCAGACCCAGTACTTC
d_call: TRBD1; j_call: TRBJ1-5; cdr3_length: 15; v_call: TRBV5-1; clone_size: .; cdr3_aa: CASSAGTGGYQPQHF; cdr3_nt: TGCGCCAGCAGCGCCGGGACAGGGGGGTATCAGCCCCAGCATTTT
d_call: TRBD1; j_call: TRBJ2-7; cdr3_length: 13; v_call: TRBV5-4; clone_size: .; cdr3_aa: CASSFTGGYEQYF; cdr3_nt: TGTGCCAGCAGCTTTACAGGGGGCTACGAGCAGTACTTC
d_call: TRBD1; j_call: TRBJ2-7; cdr3_length: 13; v_call: TRBV27; clone_size: few; cdr3_aa: CASSGQGADEQYF; cdr3_nt: TGTGCCAGCAGCGGTCAGGGGGCGGATGAGCAGTACTTC
d_call: .; j_call: TRBJ2-1; cdr3_length: 15; v_call: TRBV5-4; clone_size: .; cdr3_aa: CASSFGDITYNEQFF; cdr3_nt: TGTGCCAGCAGCTTCGGGGACATAACCTACAATGAGCAGTTCTTC
d_call: .; j_call: TRBJ2-1; cdr3_length: 12; v_call: TRBV28; clone_size: .; cdr3_aa: CASSLYRNEQFF; cdr3_nt: TGTGCCAGCAGTTTATACAGGAATGAGCAGTTCTTC
d_call: TRBD1; j_call: TRBJ1-1; cdr3_length: 13; v_call: TRBV2; clone_size: .; cdr3_aa: CASTKQGVTEAFF; cdr3_nt: TGTGCCAGCACCAAACAGGGGGTGACTGAAGCTTTCTTT
d_call: TRBD1; j_call: TRBJ2-1; cdr3_length: 14; v_call: TRBV11-2; clone_size: .; cdr3_aa: CASSPTGGGNEQFF; cdr3_nt: TGTGCCAGCAGCCCCACAGGGGGAGGCAATGAGCAGTTCTTC
d_call: .; j_call: TRBJ2-3; cdr3_length: 15; v_call: TRBV5-4; clone_size: .; cdr3_aa: CASTPTSLGTDTQYF; cdr3_nt: TGTGCCAGCACTCCGACTAGTTTGGGAACAGATACGCAGTATTTT
d_call: TRBD2; j_call: TRBJ2-5; cdr3_length: 16; v_call: TRBV5-1; clone_size: once; cdr3_aa: CASSFGLAEKQETQYF; cdr3_nt: TGCGCCAGCAGCTTCGGACTAGCGGAGAAACAAGAGACCCAGTACTTC
d_call: TRBD1; j_call: TRBJ1-3; cdr3_length: 15; v_call: TRBV7-8; clone_size: .; cdr3_aa: CASSLATGSGNTIYF; cdr3_nt: TGTGCCAGCAGCTTAGCGACAGGGTCTGGAAACACCATATATTTT
d_call: .; j_call: TRBJ1-5; cdr3_length: 13; v_call: TRBV19; clone_size: .; cdr3_aa: CASRDTRNQPQHF; cdr3_nt: TGTGCCAGCAGGGACACCCGCAATCAGCCCCAGCATTTT
d_call: .; j_call: TRBJ2-7; cdr3_length: 11; v_call: TRBV12-3/TRBV12-4; clone_size: .; cdr3_aa: CASSRNYEQYF; cdr3_nt: TGTGCCAGCTCGAGAAATTACGAGCAGTACTTC
d_call: TRBD2; j_call: TRBJ2-3; cdr3_length: 14; v_call: TRBV2; clone_size: .; cdr3_aa: CASVGLAVTDTQYF; cdr3_nt: TGTGCCAGCGTAGGACTAGCGGTCACAGATACGCAGTATTTT
d_call: .; j_call: TRBJ1-1; cdr3_length: 12; v_call: TRBV5-4; clone_size: .; cdr3_aa: CASSSGQPEAFF; cdr3_nt: TGTGCCAGCAGCTCCGGACAGCCTGAAGCTTTCTTT
d_call: .; j_call: TRBJ2-7; cdr3_length: 14; v_call: TRBV11-3; clone_size: few; cdr3_aa: CASSLAGRTYEQYF; cdr3_nt: TGTGCCAGCAGCTTAGCGGGTAGGACCTACGAGCAGTACTTC
d_call: TRBD2; j_call: TRBJ2-2; cdr3_length: 18; v_call: TRBV4-1; clone_size: .; cdr3_aa: CASSQDSSGGAITGELFF; cdr3_nt: TGCGCCAGCAGCCAAGATTCCAGCGGGGGGGCTATCACCGGGGAGCTGTTTTTT
d_call: .; j_call: TRBJ2-5; cdr3_length: 14; v_call: TRBV2; clone_size: .; cdr3_aa: CASSSSGVNWTQYF; cdr3_nt: TGTGCCAGCAGTTCCTCGGGAGTCAACTGGACCCAGTACTTC
d_call: .; j_call: TRBJ1-5; cdr3_length: 13; v_call: TRBV12-3/TRBV12-4; clone_size: .; cdr3_aa: CASSPQGELPQHF; cdr3_nt: TGTGCCAGCAGCCCACAGGGAGAGCTGCCCCAGCATTTT
d_call: .; j_call: TRBJ1-6; cdr3_length: 16; v_call: TRBV27; clone_size: .; cdr3_aa: CASSLQGALGNSPLHF; cdr3_nt: TGTGCCAGCAGTTTACAAGGGGCTCTAGGCAATTCACCCCTCCACTTT
d_call: .; j_call: TRBJ1-1; cdr3_length: 14; v_call: TRBV2; clone_size: .; cdr3_aa: CASSMTDIYTEAFF; cdr3_nt: TGTGCCAGCAGTATGACAGATATCTACACTGAAGCTTTCTTT
d_call: .; j_call: TRBJ2-5; cdr3_length: 14; v_call: TRBV5-1; clone_size: .; cdr3_aa: CASSSSGNQETQYF; cdr3_nt: TGCGCCAGCAGCTCCTCAGGGAACCAAGAGACCCAGTACTTC
d_call: TRBD1; j_call: TRBJ2-7; cdr3_length: 14; v_call: TRBV19; clone_size: .; cdr3_aa: CASSIGDSSYEQYF; cdr3_nt: TGTGCCAGTAGTATTGGGGACAGCTCCTACGAGCAGTACTTC
d_call: TRBD2; j_call: TRBJ2-2; cdr3_length: 15; v_call: TRBV5-5; clone_size: once; cdr3_aa: CASSLGGGVPGELFF; cdr3_nt: TGTGCCAGCAGCTTGGGCGGGGGGGTCCCCGGGGAGCTGTTTTTT
d_call: TRBD1; j_call: TRBJ1-2; cdr3_length: 15; v_call: TRBV6-5; clone_size: .; cdr3_aa: CASTHGGGVNYGYTF; cdr3_nt: TGTGCCAGCACCCACGGAGGGGGCGTAAACTATGGCTACACCTTC
d_call: .; j_call: TRBJ1-4; cdr3_length: 14; v_call: TRBV7-2; clone_size: once; cdr3_aa: CASSLQGVDEKLFF; cdr3_nt: TGTGCCAGCAGCCTACAGGGAGTGGATGAAAAACTGTTTTTT
d_call: TRBD1; j_call: TRBJ1-3; cdr3_length: 16; v_call: TRBV18; clone_size: .; cdr3_aa: CASSPAGTGPGNTIYF; cdr3_nt: TGTGCCAGCTCACCAGCCGGGACAGGGCCCGGAAACACCATATATTTT
d_call: .; j_call: TRBJ1-6; cdr3_length: 15; v_call: TRBV6-5; clone_size: .; cdr3_aa: CATSQQGLDNSPLHF; cdr3_nt: TGTGCCACCAGCCAGCAGGGATTAGACAATTCACCCCTCCACTTT
d_call: TRBD1; j_call: TRBJ2-2; cdr3_length: 17; v_call: TRBV7-9; clone_size: .; cdr3_aa: CASSLRDRPFDTGELFF; cdr3_nt: TGTGCCAGCAGCTTACGGGACAGACCTTTTGACACCGGGGAGCTGTTTTTT
d_call: .; j_call: TRBJ1-2; cdr3_length: 12; v_call: TRBV10-1; clone_size: .; cdr3_aa: CASTGTPYGYTF; cdr3_nt: TGCGCCAGCACGGGGACTCCCTATGGCTACACCTTC
d_call: .; j_call: TRBJ2-7; cdr3_length: 15; v_call: TRBV28; clone_size: .; cdr3_aa: CASSFRGQLSYEQYF; cdr3_nt: TGTGCCAGCAGTTTCCGAGGACAGCTCTCCTACGAGCAGTACTTC
d_call: .; j_call: TRBJ2-5; cdr3_length: 13; v_call: TRBV5-8; clone_size: once; cdr3_aa: CASSFRGGETQYF; cdr3_nt: TGTGCCAGCAGCTTCAGGGGTGGGGAGACCCAGTACTTC
d_call: .; j_call: TRBJ1-2; cdr3_length: 13; v_call: TRBV6-5; clone_size: .; cdr3_aa: CASSFGGGNGYTF; cdr3_nt: TGTGCCAGCAGTTTCGGGGGGGGAAATGGCTACACCTTC
d_call: .; j_call: TRBJ2-2; cdr3_length: 14; v_call: TRBV7-3; clone_size: .; cdr3_aa: CASRPEANTGELFF; cdr3_nt: TGTGCCAGCAGACCCGAAGCTAACACCGGGGAGCTGTTTTTT
d_call: .; j_call: TRBJ2-7; cdr3_length: 15; v_call: TRBV6-5; clone_size: .; cdr3_aa: CASSYSVGSSYEQYF; cdr3_nt: TGTGCCAGCAGTTACTCGGTGGGGAGCTCCTACGAGCAGTACTTC
d_call: .; j_call: TRBJ2-2; cdr3_length: 14; v_call: TRBV6-2/TRBV6-3; clone_size: .; cdr3_aa: CASSSDTHTGELFF; cdr3_nt: TGTGCCAGCAGTTCGGACACCCACACCGGGGAGCTGTTTTTT
d_call: TRBD1; j_call: TRBJ2-7; cdr3_length: 13; v_call: TRBV2; clone_size: .; cdr3_aa: CASRFGQGNEQYF; cdr3_nt: TGTGCCAGCCGTTTTGGACAGGGAAACGAGCAGTACTTC
d_call: TRBD1; j_call: TRBJ1-2; cdr3_length: 13; v_call: TRBV30; clone_size: .; cdr3_aa: CAWKFRGNYGYTF; cdr3_nt: TGTGCCTGGAAATTCAGGGGGAACTATGGCTACACCTTC
d_call: .; j_call: TRBJ2-3; cdr3_length: 14; v_call: TRBV7-8; clone_size: .; cdr3_aa: CASSLGTGSDTQYF; cdr3_nt: TGTGCCAGCAGCTTAGGCACAGGGTCAGATACGCAGTATTTT
d_call: TRBD1; j_call: TRBJ2-1; cdr3_length: 16; v_call: TRBV24-1; clone_size: .; cdr3_aa: CATSDPTGESYNEQFF; cdr3_nt: TGTGCCACCAGTGATCCCACAGGGGAATCCTACAATGAGCAGTTCTTC
d_call: TRBD1; j_call: TRBJ2-5; cdr3_length: 13; v_call: TRBV2; clone_size: few; cdr3_aa: CASMTGTGETQYF; cdr3_nt: TGTGCCAGCATGACAGGGACCGGAGAGACCCAGTACTTC
d_call: .; j_call: TRBJ1-3; cdr3_length: 14; v_call: TRBV7-6; clone_size: few; cdr3_aa: CASSQNRDGNTIYF; cdr3_nt: TGTGCCAGCAGCCAAAACAGGGATGGAAACACCATATATTTT